This T cell receptor beta chain was sequenced for a study of T cell responses to AZD1222 COVID-19 vaccine. Regarding the study as a whole: There were vaccine-associated CD4 TCRs across spike, dominant at 160-218 and 743-854.

Generated by immunoSEQ multiplex PCR, the TCRdb table keeps only in-frame clones and is missing some. The sample carries under 30,000 clones, around 83% recorded once. This clone appeared a few times. Its antigen is as yet unknown. The CDR3 sequence is 17 residues long. The germline V and J ends were trimmed by 3 bases and 5 bases, with 23 bases remaining between them. Germline V CDR1 and CDR2: MGHRA, YSYEKL. This sequence originates from an adult who received the AZD1222 COVID-19 vaccine. Specimen: peripheral blood, collected 28 days after the second AZD1222 dose. The chain links TRBV4-1 to TRBJ2-7; D perhaps matches TRBD2 (5 bases). The CDR3 sequence is CASSHPSGRGQSHEQYF. The CDR3 DNA sequence: TGCGCCAGCAGCCACCCCTCCGGACGAGGGCAGAGCCACGAGCAGTACTTC.